The source of this T cell receptor (beta chain) is a study of cytomegalovirus exposure and HLA in healthy donors (dated by TCRdb to the late 2010s). Regarding the study in general: According to an earlier analysis of around 600 of the donors, roughly 180 million T cells yielded 90 million to 130 million unique TCR beta sequences and approximately 280 Gb of sequence data. Roughly 300 gigabases of sequencing data and around 80 million unique TCR sequences made up an early release that covered roughly 670 HLA-typed donors. Of the 350 to 400 genotyped donors, over 70% fell in the genetic ancestry cluster associated with self-reported Caucasian donors. The aim of the study was to test whether cataloging public T cell receptors could identify signatures of past pathogen exposure. Using immunosequencing, the study profiled T cell repertoires from about 610 subjects and related those repertoires to cytomegalovirus serostatus. Along with the roughly 700-subject first cohort, a separate validation cohort of over 90 different subjects was used. To predict cytomegalovirus infection status, the study combined high-throughput TCR immunosequencing, statistical association of individual TCRs with disease status, and machine learning. A later analysis re-examined previously published TCR beta repertoires from roughly 650 donors and added high-resolution HLA genotyping to investigate patterns of TCR occurrence. In the later analysis, no new phenotypic data were used to find candidate immune exposures; instead, reliance was placed on TCR beta sequences and their occurrence across donors. In an earlier analysis of roughly 580 of the donors, high-throughput TCR beta sequencing was used to judge whether each TCR beta V gene segment behaved as functional or pseudogenic. Donor age, sex, ethnicity and CMV serostatus were compiled alongside the repertoire data. In a later genetic analysis, genome-wide SNP genotypes for 398 of the 666 donors were used, and that subset was treated as a discovery cohort. All discovery cohort repertoires had been generated using a single sequencing platform. HLA typing covered class I and class II loci at four-digit resolution. Typing coverage varied by locus: roughly 629-640 donors for A, B, C, DRB1 and DQB1; approximately 520 for DQA1; approximately 570 for DPA1; fewer than 480 for DPB1. About 5 DR-DQ haplotypes were handled as single units for association and clustering, since linkage in the cohort was strong. Across 398 genotyped donors of the cohort, an average of about 250,000 unique TCR beta nucleotide sequences per donor were sequenced, and around 19% of those sequences were non-productive.

With respect to this clone: No cognate antigen has been identified for it. No quality values exist for individual bases; no much larger clone is one base distant.

The cohort comprised 670 or so healthy bone marrow donors. At the time of sampling, all cohort members were nominally healthy, though unrecorded immune exposures were likely present. The donor tested CMV seropositive, placing the donor among the roughly 300 seropositive members of the cohort. Each donor provided a peripheral blood sample, and peripheral blood mononuclear cells were used for TCR beta sequencing. Genomic DNA extraction from the blood cell samples was performed with the Qiagen DNeasy Blood Extraction Kit. The library was generated by the immunoSEQ multiplex PCR assay. A mixture of 60 forward primers for TCR Vbeta segments and 13 reverse primers for TCR Jbeta segments was used in the multiplex PCR. The CDR3 region of rearranged TCR beta genes was amplified from genomic DNA by a multiplex PCR assay. Amplified TCR beta libraries were sequenced as 87-base-pair reads on the Illumina HiSeq System. Concerning the study's data processing: A later analysis tallied roughly 76 million unique TCR beta chains across the 666 repertoires, and around 10 million of those chains were shared by two or more donors. Raw reads were error-corrected and collapsed into unique sequences with a nearest-neighbor algorithm that merged closely related sequences to remove PCR and sequencing errors. Alignment of CDR3 sequences to IMGT reference sequences was used to assign V, D and J gene segments. For a sequence to be retained, a match of at least six nucleotides was required to both a V gene segment and a J gene segment. A rearrangement counted as productive if the CDR3 had no stop codons and remained in frame with V and J, and every other rearrangement counted as non-productive. Following IMGT convention, CDR3 was defined as the stretch from the second conserved V-encoded cysteine to the conserved J-encoded phenylalanine. The earlier analysis of fewer than 750 of the donors excluded sequences that lacked an unambiguous match to a single V gene segment. An earlier analysis of a few hundred of the donors classified V segments as functional when productive rearrangements were above 56.7% and as segregating when the standard deviation between donors was above 5%. A statistical classification framework was built to diagnose cytomegalovirus status from the catalog of TCR beta chain sequences. A later analysis assigned V and J genes by comparing TCR nucleotide sequences with IMGT/GENE-DB human TR gene sequences. A later analysis assigned CDR3 sequences and most-parsimonious VDJ recombination scenarios with the TCRdist pipeline. In a later analysis, each TCR beta chain was defined by its CDR3 amino acid sequence together with its V-gene family, and reads without a unique V-gene family were excluded. A later analysis removed 550 to 650 highly shared, low-generation-probability nucleotide sequences to deal with suspected cross-contamination and a sequencing artifact. For each public chain, a later analysis derived a clonal expansion index from normalized ranks of inferred template counts within each repertoire. A later analysis computed generation probabilities with a VDJ recombination model fitted to out-of-frame rearrangements, and checked the results against IGoR. In a later analysis, TCR-TCR, TCR-HLA and TCR-CMV co-occurrence was scored with hypergeometric tests, and a repertoire-size bias correction was applied to TCR pairs. In a later analysis, false discovery rates were estimated by permuting HLA or CMV assignments 20 times. In a later analysis, co-occurring TCRs were grouped using DBSCAN, and TCRdist sequence similarity was added for clustering within HLA-allele-positive subsets. Repertoires with fewer than 30,000 or more than 120,000 public chains were left out of co-occurrence clustering, as were several repertoires with anomalous nucleotide sharing. TCRdb re-hosts the immuneACCESS table, in-frame sequences only. Its copies lack some clones; in the studies checked, an unresolved V gene accounts for under half of them, and the cause for the rest is not known. V and J calls and clone size are copied from that table; D and trimming were computed from the DNA. This sample comprises roughly 180,000 clones, over 70% of them detected only once. The ten biggest clones cover 6% to 7.5% of the sample.

What the authors observed across the whole study: CMV serostatus was the only immune exposure information available for the cohort. When HLA alleles, especially DR and DQ, strongly co-occurred, TCR associations were difficult to assign to individual alleles. HLA typing was unavailable for some donors at each locus, so association tests used only the typed subset. In a later analysis, most CMV-associated TCR beta chains were found to appear HLA-restricted, with HLA associations seemingly driven largely by CMV exposure. An association between a missense DCLRE1C variant and V-gene and J-gene trimming of TCR beta chains was found in a later genetic analysis and replicated in an independent cohort. The authors suggested that the approach could potentially be extended to other disease states and immunological phenotypes. Fewer than 20 rarely observed V segments, including chromosome 9 orphons, were excluded from the earlier analysis of a few hundred of the donors because counts were too low. Most TCR sequences were seen in very few donors, while some public TCRs were found in many individuals. Some IMGT-functional V segments, including TRBV6-2 and TRBV6-3, could not be told apart with the 87-base-pair reads, so those segments were excluded. In a later analysis, TCR association rates were found to vary across HLA loci, with the most associated TCRs seen for DRB1 alleles and the fewest for HLA-C alleles. A later genetic analysis reported fewer N-insertions in productive TCRs among donors in an Asian-associated ancestry cluster than the roughly 640-donor mean. A later analysis reported that several top co-occurrence clusters appeared linked to parvovirus B19, influenza, CMV and Epstein-Barr virus. A further reported finding was that TCR beta sequences accurately predicted the HLA-A and HLA-B alleles for most subjects in the first cohort. Correlated functional status among segregating V segments might be attributable to linkage disequilibrium, but an unknown experimental factor could not be ruled out. Specific HLA alleles were associated with more than 15,000 TCR beta sequences at a false discovery rate of 0.05 in a later analysis. In an earlier analysis of approximately 590 of the donors, most TCR beta V segments were observed in productive rearrangements about 87% or about 30% of the time, broadly matching IMGT annotations. Roughly uniform sequencing depth across donors was assumed in presence/absence analyses, although this assumption may not hold. The study gave a list of 150 to 200 TCR beta chains associated with cytomegalovirus. In this cohort, only TCR beta chains were sequenced, and detectable features were limited by the absence of alpha or paired-chain data. In both the original and validation cohorts, the classifier was reported to diagnose cytomegalovirus status with high specificity and sensitivity. A cluster of highly shared sequence variants was judged likely to be a technical artifact of the sequencing pipeline. Three of the identified cytomegalovirus-associated TCR beta chains were confirmed in vitro to be specific for cytomegalovirus antigens. In a later analysis, HLA-associated TCR beta chains showed more clonal expansion and lower generation probabilities than non-associated chains that were equally common.

The junction shows trimming of 4 bases on V and 1 base on J, and the gene matches do not reach 4 bases of it. The CDR3 runs 16 amino acids, cysteine and phenylalanine included. CDR3 DNA is the only sequence kept; it has 48 bases, read in frame from the first base. From the germline V gene (reference sequence), CDR1 is LNHDA and CDR2 is SQIVND. The TCR sequence derives from a man aged 30 to 45 in good health and CMV-seropositive. The sample taken for sequencing was PBMCs. The rearranged chain carries TRBV19 and TRBJ2-5; TRBD2 lines up with 12 middle nucleotides. The sequence in DNA is TGTGCCAGTAGTAGAGGGACTAGCGGGCTCCAAGAGACCCAGTACTTC. Translated, it reads CASSRGTSGLQETQYF.